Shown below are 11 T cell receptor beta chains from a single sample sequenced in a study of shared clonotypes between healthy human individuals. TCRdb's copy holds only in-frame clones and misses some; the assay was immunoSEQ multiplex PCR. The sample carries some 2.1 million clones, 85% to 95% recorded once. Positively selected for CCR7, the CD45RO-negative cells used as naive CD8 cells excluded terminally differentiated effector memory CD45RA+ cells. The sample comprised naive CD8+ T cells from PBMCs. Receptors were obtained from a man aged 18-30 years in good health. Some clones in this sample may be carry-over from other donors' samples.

CDR3 residues: CASSLPRQLNTGELFF. CDR3 bases: TGTGCCAGCAGCTTACCCCGACAGTTAAACACCGGGGAGCTGTTTTTT. This chain joins TRBV7-9 and TRBJ2-2; weak D call: TRBD1 (5 bases). The V and J ends lost 2 bases and 2 bases respectively, with 12 bases between them. The CDR3 consists of 16 residues. Germline lookup yields CDR1 SEHNR and CDR2 FQNEAQ (reference sequence).

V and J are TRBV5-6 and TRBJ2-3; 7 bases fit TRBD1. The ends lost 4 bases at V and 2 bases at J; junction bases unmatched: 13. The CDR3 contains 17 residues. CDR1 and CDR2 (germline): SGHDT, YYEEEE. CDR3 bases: TGTGCCAGCAGCGGGGATGGGTGGACAGGAGACACAGATACGCAGTATTTT. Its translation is CASSGDGWTGDTDTQYF.

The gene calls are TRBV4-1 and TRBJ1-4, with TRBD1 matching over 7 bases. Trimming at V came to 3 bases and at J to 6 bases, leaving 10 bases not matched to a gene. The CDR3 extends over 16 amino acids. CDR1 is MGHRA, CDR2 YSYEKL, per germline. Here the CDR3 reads CASSHPTGQNYEKLFF. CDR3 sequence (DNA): TGCGCCAGCAGCCACCCGACAGGGCAGAATTATGAAAAACTGTTTTTT.

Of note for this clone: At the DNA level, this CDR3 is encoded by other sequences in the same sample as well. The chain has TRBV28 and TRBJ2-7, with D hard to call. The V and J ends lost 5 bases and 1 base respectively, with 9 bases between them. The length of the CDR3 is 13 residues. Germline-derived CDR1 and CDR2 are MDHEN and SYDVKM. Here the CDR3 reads CASSLTPSYEQYF. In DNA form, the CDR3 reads TGTGCCAGCAGTCTAACACCTTCCTACGAGCAGTACTTC.

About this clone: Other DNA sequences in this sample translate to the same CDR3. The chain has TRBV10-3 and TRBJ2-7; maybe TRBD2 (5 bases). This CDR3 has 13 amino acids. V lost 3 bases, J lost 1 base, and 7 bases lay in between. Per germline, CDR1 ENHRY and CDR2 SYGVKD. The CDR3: CAISDSGSYEQYF. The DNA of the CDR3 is TGTGCCATCAGTGATTCGGGATCCTACGAGCAGTACTTC.

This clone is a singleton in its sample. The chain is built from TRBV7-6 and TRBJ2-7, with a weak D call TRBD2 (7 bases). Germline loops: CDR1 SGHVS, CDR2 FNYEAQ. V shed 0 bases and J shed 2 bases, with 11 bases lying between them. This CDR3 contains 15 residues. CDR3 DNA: TGTGCCAGCAGCTTAGCGGCGGGGGCGGCCTACGAGCAGTACTTC. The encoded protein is CASSLAAGAAYEQYF.

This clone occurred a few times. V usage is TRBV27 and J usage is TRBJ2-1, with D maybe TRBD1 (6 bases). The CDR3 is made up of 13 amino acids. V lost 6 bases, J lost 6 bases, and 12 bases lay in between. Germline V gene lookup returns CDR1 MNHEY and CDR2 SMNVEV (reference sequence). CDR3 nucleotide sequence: TGTGCCAGCAGCCCCACAGGGCTCAATGAGCAGTTCTTC. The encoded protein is CASSPTGLNEQFF.

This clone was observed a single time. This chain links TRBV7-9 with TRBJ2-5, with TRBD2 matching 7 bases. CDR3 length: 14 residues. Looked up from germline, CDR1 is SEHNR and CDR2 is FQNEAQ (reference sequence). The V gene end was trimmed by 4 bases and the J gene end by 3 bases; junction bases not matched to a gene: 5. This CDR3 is CASSYSGEKETQYF. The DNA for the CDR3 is TGTGCCAGCAGCTACAGCGGGGAAAAAGAGACCCAGTACTTC.

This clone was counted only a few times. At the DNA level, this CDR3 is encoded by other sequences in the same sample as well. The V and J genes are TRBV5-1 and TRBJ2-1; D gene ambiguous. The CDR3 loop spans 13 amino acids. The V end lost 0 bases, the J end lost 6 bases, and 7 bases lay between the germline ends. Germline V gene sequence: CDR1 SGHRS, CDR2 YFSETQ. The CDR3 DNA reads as TGCGCCAGCAGCTTGGGTACTCGCAATGAGCAGTTCTTC. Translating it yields CASSLGTRNEQFF.

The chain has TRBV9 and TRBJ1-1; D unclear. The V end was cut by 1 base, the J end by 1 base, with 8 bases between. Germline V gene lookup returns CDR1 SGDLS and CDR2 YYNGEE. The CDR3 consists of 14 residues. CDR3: CASSVKGKNTEAFF. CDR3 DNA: TGTGCCAGCAGCGTAAAAGGCAAGAACACTGAAGCTTTCTTT.

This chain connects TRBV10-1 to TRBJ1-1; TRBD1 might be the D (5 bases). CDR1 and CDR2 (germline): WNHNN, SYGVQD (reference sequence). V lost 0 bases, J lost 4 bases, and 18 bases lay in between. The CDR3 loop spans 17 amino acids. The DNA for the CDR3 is TGCGCCAGCAGTGAGTCGACGTTTTTTTCGGGGGTCACTGAAGCTTTCTTT. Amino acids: CASSESTFFSGVTEAFF.